This T cell receptor (beta chain) emerged from a study of blood T cells in healthy people across ages. Whole-study results and caveats: Naive CD4+ cell counts and diversity both ran higher in long-lived than in aged donors. TCR beta diversity was tightly associated with the proportion of naive T cells.

The CDR3 is 14 amino acids. The junction had 6 bases not matched to a gene; V was cut back by 5 bases and J by 5 bases. Germline V gene lookup returns CDR1 SEHNR and CDR2 FQNEAQ (reference sequence). Primed by a sample-barcoded 5' primer and a J-beta primer mix, a second PCR proceeded for about 6 to 12 cycles. Via MiXCR, TCRdb re-called the 5' RACE reads, giving one row per CDR3 protein. The sample has some 1 million distinct CDR3 sequences, around 43% seen once. A remark on this clonotype: Its antigen is not known.

The receptor comes from a woman aged 55-70 years in good health. The chain links TRBV7-9 to TRBJ2-7; 10 nucleotides agree with TRBD1. Material: blood. The CDR3 loop is CASSRTGGIHEQYF. Here the CDR3 DNA reads TGTGCCAGCAGCAGGACAGGGGGTATTCACGAGCAGTACTTC.